This T cell receptor (beta chain) is from a study of OX40 agonist ivuxolimab in advanced cancers. The CDR3 is 13 residues long. Per the germline V gene, CDR1 is SQVTM and CDR2 is ANQGSEA. The trim removed 6 bases at V and 0 bases at J, leaving 1 base unmatched. Some clones are missing from TCRdb's copy, which holds only in-frame ones; the method was immunoSEQ multiplex PCR. The table includes some 95,000 clones, around 90% detected once. J is TRBJ2-3 and V is TRBV29-1; TRBD2 matches at 9 bases. This material consisted of CD4+ or CD8+ T cells sorted from blood, taken in a trial of the OX40 agonist ivuxolimab. This clonotype was obtained from an adult with an advanced solid tumor such as melanoma, head and neck, liver or kidney cancer. DNA of the CDR3: TGCAGCGTCCTAGCGGGGAGCACAGATACGCAGTATTTT. Protein product: CSVLAGSTDTQYF.